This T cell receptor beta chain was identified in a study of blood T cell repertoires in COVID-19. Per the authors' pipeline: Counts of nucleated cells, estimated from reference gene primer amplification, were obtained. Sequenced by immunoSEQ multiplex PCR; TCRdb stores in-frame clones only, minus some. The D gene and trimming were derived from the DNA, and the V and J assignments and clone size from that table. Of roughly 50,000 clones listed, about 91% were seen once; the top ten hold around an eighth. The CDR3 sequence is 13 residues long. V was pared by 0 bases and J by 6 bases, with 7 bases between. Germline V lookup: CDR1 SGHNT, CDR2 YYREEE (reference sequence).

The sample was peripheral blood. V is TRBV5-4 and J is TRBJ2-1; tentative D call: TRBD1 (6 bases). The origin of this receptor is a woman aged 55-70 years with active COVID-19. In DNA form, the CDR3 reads TGTGCCAGCAGCTTGGTAGGGGGCAATGAGCAGTTCTTC. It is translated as CASSLVGGNEQFF.